A single sample gave rise to the 16 T cell receptor beta chains below, sequenced in a study of graft-versus-host responses after intestinal transplantation. Some clones are missing from TCRdb's copy, which holds only in-frame ones; the method was immunoSEQ multiplex PCR. The data contain around 30,000 clones, approximately 87% of them seen just once; the ten biggest clones take up 1.1%. Sequences were derived from PBMCs, sampled approximately four weeks after intestinal transplant. These receptor sequences come from a human patient who received an intestinal transplant, so some T cells may come from the graft donor.

The CDR3 DNA reads as TGTGCCAGCAGCCAAGAGGGGCGCTTCAATGAGCAGTTCTTC. It translates to CASSQEGRFNEQFF. The chain recombines TRBV4-2 with TRBJ2-1; D is perhaps TRBD1 (5 bases). The V end lost 0 bases, the J end lost 6 bases, and 9 bases lay between the germline ends. Germline V lookup: CDR1 LGHNA, CDR2 YNFKEQ. The CDR3 consists of 14 residues.

The chain employs TRBV5-6 and TRBJ2-1, with D uncertain. The V end was cut by 0 bases, the J end by 4 bases, with 14 bases between. This CDR3 is 16 amino acids long. The V gene's germline CDR1 is SGHDT and CDR2 YYEEEE. The CDR3 spells CASSLVRAIGYNEQFF. The CDR3 bases are TGTGCCAGCAGCTTGGTTCGGGCGATCGGGTACAATGAGCAGTTCTTC.

The V and J genes are TRBV25-1 and TRBJ2-7, with 7 bases fitting TRBD1. The CDR3 has 12 amino acids. V trimming: 3 bases; J trimming: 4 bases; junction bases outside the gene matches: 0. CDR1 is MGHDK and CDR2 is SYGVNS in the germline V gene. CDR3 bases: TGTGCCAGCAGTGACAGGGGGTACGAGCAGTACTTC. Protein: CASSDRGYEQYF.

The genes are TRBV25-1 and TRBJ2-5; D unresolved. Germline CDR1 MGHDK, CDR2 SYGVNS. The CDR3 is 16 residues long. Trimming removed 3 bases from V and 2 bases from J, with 16 bases in between. CDR3 protein: CASSEGTWSVQETQYF. The DNA of the CDR3 is TGTGCCAGCAGTGAGGGTACTTGGTCGGTTCAAGAGACCCAGTACTTC.

The chain recombines TRBV2 with TRBJ2-7; the D gene is possibly TRBD1 (6 bases). CDR3 length equals 14 residues. Germline loops: CDR1 SNHLY, CDR2 FYNNEI. V was trimmed by 8 bases and J by 3 bases, leaving 17 bases between them. DNA of the CDR3: TGTGCCAGCCAAACCAGGGGATTACGCTACGAGCAGTACTTC. This encodes CASQTRGLRYEQYF.

This sequence joins TRBV4-1 and TRBJ1-1; D remains unclear. The V and J ends lost 2 bases and 6 bases respectively, with 10 bases between them. Germline assignment: CDR1 MGHRA and CDR2 YSYEKL. The CDR3 covers 13 residues. The CDR3 loop is CASSQSSQAEAFF. CDR3 DNA sequence: TGCGCCAGCAGCCAAAGCAGCCAAGCTGAAGCTTTCTTT.

The CDR3, as DNA: TGTGCCAGCAGTCGGGACACTTATGGCTACACCTTC. Protein: CASSRDTYGYTF. V usage is TRBV2 and J usage is TRBJ1-2; D perhaps matches TRBD1 (6 bases). Per the germline V gene, CDR1 is SNHLY and CDR2 is FYNNEI. This CDR3 is built from 12 residues. Deletions cut 5 bases from V and 5 bases from J, with 9 bases between. Complete variable domain (other parts from reference TRBV2 and TRBJ1-2): EPEVTQTPSHQVTQMGQEVILRCVPISNHLYFYWYRQILGQKVEFLVSFYNNEISEKSEIFDDQFSVERPDGSNFTLKIRSTKLEDSAMYFCASSRDTYGYTFGSGTRLTVV.

The rearrangement links TRBV12-1 to TRBJ1-2; the table's D call, TRBD1, has no DNA check behind it. TRBV12-1 is an annotated pseudogene. This CDR3 comprises 17 residues. CDR3 sequence (DNA): TGTGCCAGCAGCTTAACCCCCGGGACAGGGAGCCCCTATGGCTACACCTTC. Amino acid sequence: CASSLTPGTGSPYGYTF.

This sequence joins TRBV9 and TRBJ2-3; 7 positions agree with TRBD1. This CDR3 is 14 amino acids long. The junction had 6 bases not matched to a gene; V was cut back by 4 bases and J by 4 bases. Germline V gene sequence: CDR1 SGDLS, CDR2 YYNGEE. The CDR3 DNA sequence: TGTGCCAGCAGCACAGGGGTAGTAGCAGATACGCAGTATTTT. Its protein is CASSTGVVADTQYF. The full variable domain, with the rest looked up from reference TRBV9 and TRBJ2-3, is DSGVTQTPKHLITATGQRVTLRCSPRSGDLSVYWYQQSLDQGLQFLIQYYNGEERAKGNILERFSAQQFPDLHSELNLSSLELGDSALYFCASSTGVVADTQYFGPGTRLTVL.

This clone was counted only a few times. This rearrangement joins TRBV6-5 to TRBJ1-2; weak D call: TRBD1 (6 bases). Trimming removed 0 bases at V and 3 bases at J, with 11 bases between. Germline values: CDR1 MNHEY, CDR2 SVGAGI. This CDR3 spans 15 amino acids. The CDR3 sequence is CASSYSTGEYYGYTF. Here the CDR3 DNA reads TGTGCCAGCAGTTACTCGACAGGAGAGTACTATGGCTACACCTTC.

The chain recombines TRBV7-9 with TRBJ2-7; no clear D gene. This CDR3 comprises 12 residues. Trimming cost V 2 bases and J 3 bases, with 5 bases left between them. Germline CDR1 and CDR2: SEHNR and FQNEAQ (reference sequence). For the CDR3, the DNA is TGTGCCAGCAGCTTATCCTTCTACGAGCAGTACTTC. Translating gives CASSLSFYEQYF.

The rearrangement links TRBV20-1 to TRBJ2-5; D gene ambiguous. V was trimmed by 2 bases and J by 5 bases, leaving 3 bases between them. Per germline, CDR1 DFQATT and CDR2 SNEGSKA (reference sequence). The CDR3 is 10 residues long. The CDR3 nucleotides read TGCAGTGCTAGATGGGAGACCCAGTACTTC. The encoded protein is CSARWETQYF.

The chain links TRBV19 to TRBJ1-1; D might be TRBD1 (5 bases). V lost 5 bases to trimming and J lost 6 bases, with 19 bases between them. This CDR3 contains 15 residues. From germline, CDR1 is LNHDA and CDR2 SQIVND (reference sequence). The CDR3 region has the DNA TGTGCCAGTAGTCCCCCGCCCGGGGGGGGGTCTGAAGCTTTCTTT. It yields the protein CASSPPPGGGSEAFF.

The V gene is TRBV27, the J gene TRBJ2-6; 7 bases are a match to TRBD2. CDR3 length equals 16 residues. Germline loops: CDR1 MNHEY, CDR2 SMNVEV (reference sequence). Germline trimming cut 7 bases from V and 2 bases from J; bases unmatched to any gene: 8. The CDR3 is CASTQLGGAGANVLTF. CDR3 DNA: TGTGCCAGCACCCAATTGGGGGGGGCTGGGGCCAACGTCCTGACTTTC.

The J gene is TRBJ1-2, the V gene TRBV27; D is undetermined. Trimming left V 5 bases short and J 4 bases short, with 14 bases between. This CDR3 contains 14 residues. Looked up from germline, CDR1 is MNHEY and CDR2 is SMNVEV (reference sequence). The CDR3 is CASSPYPGSYGYTF. The CDR3, as DNA: TGTGCCAGCAGTCCCTACCCCGGGAGCTATGGCTACACCTTC.

This clone came up a few times. V usage is TRBV13 and J usage is TRBJ2-6; 7 bases match TRBD1. The V gene's germline CDR1 is PRHDT and CDR2 FYEKMQ (reference sequence). With V trimmed by 3 bases and J by 0 bases, 5 bases remained unmatched. The CDR3 totals 17 residues. CDR3: CASSFVPGGSGANVLTF. The CDR3 DNA follows: TGTGCCAGCAGCTTTGTACCAGGGGGCTCTGGGGCCAACGTCCTGACTTTC.